The source of this T cell receptor beta chain is a study of blood T cell repertoires in COVID-19. Study-level information: The origin of the acute and convalescent COVID-19 samples was the United States, Italy and Spain. Sources were T cells, B-cell-depleted T cells, or PBMCs; the material itself was cDNA or gDNA.

Original handling: Estimated nucleated cell counts came from reference gene primer amplification. Sequenced by immunoSEQ multiplex PCR; TCRdb stores in-frame clones only, minus some. For V, J and clone size, that table is used; D and trimming come from the DNA. The repertoire holds about 160,000 clones, with roughly 82% as singletons. The CDR3 has 16 amino acids. From germline, CDR1 is SGHTA and CDR2 FQGNSA. V lost 1 base and J 4 bases, leaving 13 bases between the germline ends. Seattle-derived patients entered the study during active infection and were followed longitudinally. The chain recombines TRBV7-2 with TRBJ1-4, with D perhaps TRBD1 (6 bases). The sequence derives from a woman in her forties with COVID-19, enrolled during active disease. The sequenced material came from peripheral blood. CDR3 in amino acids: CASSLDYRVGNEKLFF. The CDR3 coding sequence is TGTGCCAGCAGCTTAGATTACAGGGTTGGTAATGAAAAACTGTTTTTT.